This T cell receptor (beta chain) emerged from a study of cytomegalovirus exposure and HLA in healthy donors. General study points: Earlier analysis found most TCR beta V segments productive about 87% or about 30% of the time.

CDR3 length: 16 residues. V was trimmed by 3 bases and J by 8 bases, leaving 21 bases between them. The germline V gene has CDR1 SGHRS and CDR2 YFSETQ. PCR used 60 Vbeta primers and 13 Jbeta primers. Libraries were prepared by immunoSEQ multiplex PCR; TCRdb keeps only in-frame clonotypes and omits some of them. The sample gives approximately 140,000 clones, over 65% of which show up once; 3% is in the top ten. This clone was picked up a small number of times. Its antigen is currently unknown. The sequence derives from a man aged 40-55 years in good health and CMV-seropositive. The sample consisted of PBMCs. V usage is TRBV5-1 and J usage is TRBJ2-1, with a possible D match to TRBD1 (6 bases). CDR3 protein: CASSSTQGERGDEQFF. The CDR3 nucleotides are TGCGCCAGCAGCTCGACACAGGGTGAGAGGGGAGATGAGCAGTTCTTC.